This record covers a single TCR beta chain. TCRdb re-analysed the 5' RACE reads in MiXCR, keeping a single row per CDR3 protein. The data contain around 250,000 distinct CDR3 sequences, 10% to 15% of them singletons. CDR3 length equals 15 residues. CDR1 is LNHDA, CDR2 SQIVND, per germline (reference sequence). V lost 5 bases, J lost 4 bases, and 5 bases stayed unmatched. The data stem from a study of identical twins. The sample was also linked to a second study, of yellow fever vaccine responses in identical twins.

The sequenced material came from memory (CD45RO+) T cells sorted from blood. The sequence came from a woman between 18 and 30 years old in good health. This chain links TRBV19 with TRBJ2-6; 7 nucleotides match TRBD1. CDR3 protein: CASSFTTGGANVLTF. CDR3 sequence (DNA): TGTGCCAGTAGTTTCACGACAGGGGGGGCCAACGTCCTGACTTTC.